Sequencing of this T cell receptor beta chain was carried out in a study of shared clonotypes between healthy human individuals. TCRdb's copy holds only in-frame clones and misses some; the assay was immunoSEQ multiplex PCR. The sample shows about 1.1 million clones, approximately 77% of them seen only once. Details on this clone: Within the sample, other DNA sequences also encode this same CDR3.

Sample: memory CD4+ T cells from PBMCs. Specified subset: CD45RA-negative fraction. The sequence came from a man aged 18 to 35 in good health. Some clones in this sample may be carry-over from other donors' samples.

This chain's CDR3 is CASSLRDSYEQYF. The CDR3 coding sequence is TGCGCCAGCAGCCTCCGGGATAGCTACGAGCAGTACTTC. The chain is built from TRBV5-1 and TRBJ2-7; tentatively, D is TRBD2 (5 bases). Germline CDR1 is SGHRS and CDR2 is YFSETQ. Trimming shortened V by 4 bases and J by 3 bases, and 11 bases separated the two germline ends. The CDR3 consists of 13 residues.